The 17 T cell receptor beta chains below all came from one sample that was sequenced in a study of blood T cell repertoires in COVID-19. Assay: immunoSEQ multiplex PCR; the TCRdb copy retains only in-frame clones and omits some. The data contain 180,000 or so clones, roughly 88% of them singletons. The specimen was PBMCs or T cells enriched from blood (not recorded which). The receptors originated from a man aged 35 to 55 with acute COVID-19.

The V call is TRBV11-2, the J call TRBJ2-7; possible D gene TRBD2, 6 bases. Between the trimmed V and J ends, which lost 3 bases and 8 bases, there was a span of 17 bases. The CDR3 has 14 amino acids. Germline assignment: CDR1 SGHAT and CDR2 FQNNGV. The CDR3 DNA reads TGTGCCAGCAGCTTTCGCGGGACCCCTGTCCAGCAGTACTTC. It is translated as CASSFRGTPVQQYF. The full variable domain, its missing parts supplied by reference TRBV11-2 and TRBJ2-7, is EAGVAQSPRYKIIEKRQSVAFWCNPISGHATLYWYQQILGQGPKLLIQFQNNGVVDDSQLPKDRFSAERLKGVDSTLKIQPAKLEDSAVYLCASSFRGTPVQQYFGPGTRLTVT.

This rearrangement joins TRBV2 to TRBJ1-1; the D is unclear. With 5 bases removed from V and 3 bases from J, the gap between germline ends came to 10 bases. CDR3 size: 13 residues. Germline loops: CDR1 SNHLY, CDR2 FYNNEI. CDR3 sequence (DNA): TGTGCCAGCAGTTTCAGGAGGGACACTGAAGCTTTCTTT. Its translation is CASSFRRDTEAFF. The whole variable domain, filled in from reference TRBV2 and TRBJ1-1, reads EPEVTQTPSHQVTQMGQEVILRCVPISNHLYFYWYRQILGQKVEFLVSFYNNEISEKSEIFDDQFSVERPDGSNFTLKIRSTKLEDSAMYFCASSFRRDTEAFFGQGTRLTVV.

The chain employs TRBV18 and TRBJ2-7, with D possibly TRBD2 on 5 matching bases. CDR1 KGHSH and CDR2 LQKENI come from the germline V gene. This CDR3 comprises 14 residues. V was clipped by 3 bases and J by 2 bases, with 11 bases between them. The CDR3 sequence is CASSPRAEAYEQYF. Here the CDR3 DNA reads TGTGCCAGCTCACCGAGAGCGGAGGCCTACGAGCAGTACTTC.

The rearrangement joins TRBV5-4 to TRBJ1-1, with 12 bases fitting TRBD1. CDR3 length equals 18 residues. CDR1 is SGHNT, CDR2 YYREEE, per germline (reference sequence). The V gene end was trimmed by 6 bases and the J gene end by 6 bases; junction bases not matched to a gene: 18. The CDR3 DNA reads as TGTGCCAGCATCCACGGTGGGGGACAGGGGGCGCGGAAGGCTGAAGCTTTCTTT. Translated: CASIHGGGQGARKAEAFF.

A word on this clone: Other nucleotide sequences from this sample produce the same CDR3. The V gene is TRBV3-1 (or the pseudogene TRBV3-2), the J gene TRBJ2-7; D uncertain. V was pared by 4 bases and J by 0 bases, with 4 bases between. Germline CDR1 reads LGHDT; CDR2 reads YNNKEL (reference sequence). This CDR3 is built from 12 residues. In nucleotides, the CDR3 is TGTGCCAGCAGCCGTAGCTCCTACGAGCAGTACTTC. Its protein is CASSRSSYEQYF.

For the CDR3, the DNA is TGTGCCAGCAGTTACACTACCGGGGGATGGCAGCCCCAGCATTTT. It encodes CASSYTTGGWQPQHF. V usage is TRBV6-2 or TRBV6-3 and J usage is TRBJ1-5; maybe TRBD1 (5 bases). CDR1 is MNHEY and CDR2 is SVGEGT in the germline V gene. The CDR3 consists of 15 residues. Trimming removed 2 bases at V and 7 bases at J, with 15 bases between.

The V call is TRBV18, the J call TRBJ1-1; TRBD1 matches at 7 bases. After removal of 1 base from V and 4 bases from J, the junction contained 3 bases not matched to a gene. Per germline, CDR1 KGHSH and CDR2 LQKENI. This CDR3 has 14 amino acids. The CDR3 coding sequence is TGTGCCAGCTCACCACAGGGGGCTTCCACTGAAGCTTTCTTT. This translates into CASSPQGASTEAFF. The complete variable domain, with remaining parts taken from reference TRBV18 and TRBJ1-1, reads NAGVMQNPRHLVRRRGQEARLRCSPMKGHSHVYWYRQLPEEGLKFMVYLQKENIIDESGMPKERFSAEFPKEGPSILRIQQVVRGDSAAYFCASSPQGASTEAFFGQGTRLTVV.

V is TRBV7-8 and J is TRBJ1-4; tentatively, D is TRBD1 (5 bases). CDR1 and CDR2 from the germline V gene are SGHVS and FQNEAQ. The V and J ends lost 5 bases and 6 bases respectively, with 16 bases between them. This CDR3 is built from 15 residues. CDR3: CASSRVGTFDEKLFF. In nucleotides, the CDR3 is TGTGCCAGCAGCCGAGTGGGGACTTTCGATGAAAAACTGTTTTTT.

This clone was recorded once. The chain combines TRBV25-1 with TRBJ2-3; D possibly corresponds to TRBD1 (5 bases). V was trimmed by 5 bases and J by 1 base, leaving 7 bases between them. This CDR3 contains 13 residues. Germline V CDR1 and CDR2: MGHDK, SYGVNS. As DNA, the CDR3 is TGTGCCAGCAGTACACAGGGCACAGATACGCAGTATTTT. It is translated as CASSTQGTDTQYF.

The sample holds one count of this clone. The gene calls are TRBV30 and TRBJ2-1, with D maybe TRBD2 (5 bases). CDR3 size: 11 residues. Germline CDR1 is GTSNPN and CDR2 is SVGIG (reference sequence). V shed 1 base and J shed 15 bases, with 13 bases lying between them. In DNA form, the CDR3 reads TGTGCCTGGAGTGCAGCCCGGGAACTGTTCTTC. This encodes CAWSAARELFF.

The table lists this clone with a count of one. The V gene is TRBV7-9, the J gene TRBJ2-1, with 9 bases that match TRBD2. The CDR3 extends over 16 amino acids. Germline V lookup: CDR1 SEHNR, CDR2 FQNEAQ (reference sequence). Germline trimming cut 4 bases from V and 6 bases from J; bases unmatched to any gene: 10. CDR3 coding DNA: TGTGCCAGCAGCTCCACGACGGGACTAGCCTCCAATGAGCAGTTCTTC. The encoded protein is CASSSTTGLASNEQFF. Full variable domain (outside the CDR3, taken from reference TRBV7-9 and TRBJ2-1): DTGVSQNPRHKITKRGQNVTFRCDPISEHNRLYWYRQTLGQGPEFLTYFQNEAQLEKSRLLSDRFSAERPKGSFSTLEIQRTEQGDSAMYLCASSSTTGLASNEQFFGPGTRLTVL.

The J gene is TRBJ1-3, the V gene TRBV6-6; D unclear. The germline gives CDR1 MNHNY, CDR2 SVGAGI (reference sequence). This CDR3 is built from 14 residues. Trimming pared 6 bases from V and 0 bases from J, leaving 9 bases between. CDR3 sequence (DNA): TGTGCCAGCAGCTCCGCGGACTCTGGAAACACCATATATTTT. Translated: CASSSADSGNTIYF.

The rearrangement uses TRBV29-1 and TRBJ2-5, with D tentatively TRBD1 (6 bases). The CDR3 loop spans 12 amino acids. Germline CDR1 SQVTM, CDR2 ANQGSEA. Trimming removed 7 bases from V and 5 bases from J, with 14 bases in between. In DNA form, the CDR3 reads TGCAGCGGTAACAGGGAAGGCGAGACCCAGTACTTC. Translated, it gives CSGNREGETQYF.

The rearrangement links TRBV7-6 to TRBJ1-6, with D perhaps TRBD1 (6 bases). The CDR3 is 13 amino acids. Trimming shortened V by 5 bases and J by 10 bases, and 12 bases separated the two germline ends. Germline lookup yields CDR1 SGHVS and CDR2 FNYEAQ. This CDR3 is CASSRGGISPLHF. CDR3 in DNA: TGTGCCAGCAGCAGGGGGGGGATATCACCCCTCCACTTT.

This chain joins TRBV11-2 and TRBJ2-1, with 15 bases that match TRBD2. CDR1 is SGHAT, CDR2 FQNNGV, per germline. V was pared by 5 bases and J by 7 bases, with 9 bases of the junction left unmatched. CDR3 length equals 17 residues. The CDR3 nucleotides are TGTGCCAGCAGCCGGACTAGCGGGAGGGCCTTGTCGAATGAGCAGTTCTTC. It translates to CASSRTSGRALSNEQFF. Looking up the rest from reference TRBV11-2 and TRBJ2-1 gives the full variable domain: EAGVAQSPRYKIIEKRQSVAFWCNPISGHATLYWYQQILGQGPKLLIQFQNNGVVDDSQLPKDRFSAERLKGVDSTLKIQPAKLEDSAVYLCASSRTSGRALSNEQFFGPGTRLTVL.

The chain recombines TRBV7-9 with TRBJ2-5; tentative D call: TRBD2 (6 bases). There are 15 residues in the CDR3. The germline V gene has CDR1 SEHNR and CDR2 FQNEAQ (reference sequence). The V gene lost 5 bases and the J gene lost 1 base, with 14 bases spanning the gap. CDR3 residues: CASSIFLAAQETQYF. The CDR3 coding sequence is TGTGCCAGCAGCATTTTTTTAGCGGCCCAAGAGACCCAGTACTTC.

V gene TRBV7-2 combines with J gene TRBJ1-2, with 9 bases matching TRBD1. V gave up 6 bases and J gave up 7 bases; unmatched junction bases: 18. This CDR3 spans 17 amino acids. CDR1 is SGHTA, CDR2 FQGNSA, per germline. CDR3 coding DNA: TGTGCCAGCAGACCCCGGGGGAGTGAGGACAGGGGATTTGGCTACACCTTC. Translated: CASRPRGSEDRGFGYTF. The full variable domain, completed using reference TRBV7-2 and TRBJ1-2, is GAGVSQSPSNKVTEKGKDVELRCDPISGHTALYWYRQSLGQGLEFLIYFQGNSAPDKSGLPSDRFSAERTGGSVSTLTIQRTQQEDSAVYLCASRPRGSEDRGFGYTFGSGTRLTVV.